One sample yielded the 6 T cell receptor beta chains listed below, sequenced in a study of OX40 agonist ivuxolimab in advanced cancers. Using immunoSEQ multiplex PCR, the repertoire was profiled, and TCRdb retains in-frame clones only, with some absent. This sample yields over 20,000 clones, of which approximately 91% are seen a single time; about 32% belongs to the top ten. Sequences were derived from CD4+ or CD8+ T cells sorted from blood, sampled in a trial of the OX40 agonist ivuxolimab. The source is an adult with an advanced solid tumor such as melanoma, head and neck, liver or kidney cancer.

The DNA of the CDR3 is TGCAGCGTAAAAGAGCGGGAGGGCTCATCCTACGAGCAGTACTTC. Translated: CSVKEREGSSYEQYF. The chain recombines TRBV29-1 with TRBJ2-7; TRBD2 aligns across 10 bases. Germline V lookup: CDR1 SQVTM, CDR2 ANQGSEA. The CDR3 is 15 residues long. Trimming took 6 bases from V and 1 from J; bases not matched to a gene: 9.

J is TRBJ2-7 and V is TRBV30; possible D gene TRBD2, 6 bases. V was trimmed by 7 bases and J by 0 bases, leaving 13 bases between them. This CDR3 is 13 amino acids long. CDR1 and CDR2 (germline): GTSNPN, SVGIG (reference sequence). The CDR3 region has the DNA TGTGCCTCAGCCGGGACTTTCTCCTACGAGCAGTACTTC. This gives the protein CASAGTFSYEQYF.

V is TRBV6-1 and J is TRBJ2-6; D ambiguous. V was shortened by 8 bases and J by 1 base, with 12 bases between the two germline ends. This CDR3 is built from 15 residues. Germline V gene sequence: CDR1 MNHNS, CDR2 SASEGT. In nucleotides, the CDR3 is TGTGCCAGCCTTGACTCTCAATCTGGGGCCAACGTCCTGACTTTC. This gives the protein CASLDSQSGANVLTF.

The table lists this clone with a count of one. V is TRBV13 and J is TRBJ2-7, with 11 bases fitting TRBD1. CDR1 is PRHDT and CDR2 is FYEKMQ in the germline V gene (reference sequence). The CDR3 covers 15 residues. Unmatched junction bases numbered 7, after V lost 5 bases and J lost 4 bases. CDR3 DNA sequence: TGTGCCAGCAGCCGACGCGGACAGGGGGCTTACGAGCAGTACTTC. Its protein product is CASSRRGQGAYEQYF.

This clone came up once. CDR3: CSVIRQGGVEAFF. In DNA form, the CDR3 reads TGCAGCGTTATCAGACAGGGGGGGGTTGAAGCTTTCTTT. V and J are TRBV29-1 and TRBJ1-1, with 9 bases lining up with TRBD1. Germline loops: CDR1 SQVTM, CDR2 ANQGSEA. The V gene end was trimmed by 5 bases and the J gene end by 7 bases; junction bases not matched to a gene: 8. This CDR3 comprises 13 residues.

The chain combines TRBV30 with TRBJ2-7; D might be TRBD2 (5 bases). Germline V CDR1 and CDR2: GTSNPN, SVGIG (reference sequence). CDR3 length: 13 residues. The germline V and J ends were trimmed by 0 bases and 3 bases, with 9 bases remaining between them. The CDR3 coding sequence is TGTGCCTGGAGTGTGGGTGGAGGCTACGAGCAGTACTTC. It is translated as CAWSVGGGYEQYF.